These 7 T cell receptor beta chains originate from one sample sequenced in a study of blood T cell repertoires in COVID-19. TCRdb keeps only in-frame clones here, not all; method: immunoSEQ multiplex PCR. The sample holds 95,000 to 150,000 clones; over 80% are singletons and the top ten take roughly 30%. The specimen sequenced was peripheral blood. All receptors derive from a woman in her seventies with acute or convalescent COVID-19.

This chain uses TRBV7-2 with TRBJ1-1, with a tentative D call TRBD1 (5 bases). The CDR3 totals 14 residues. The V gene lost 2 bases and the J gene lost 4 bases, with 11 bases spanning the gap. Germline V gene lookup returns CDR1 SGHTA and CDR2 FQGNSA. CDR3 sequence: CASSLLFGGTEAFF. In nucleotides, the CDR3 is TGTGCCAGCAGCTTACTTTTCGGGGGCACTGAAGCTTTCTTT.

The chain joins TRBV4-1 to TRBJ1-4; the D is unclear. Deletions cut 4 bases from V and 5 bases from J, with 8 bases between. CDR3 length: 13 amino acids. Germline CDR1 MGHRA, CDR2 YSYEKL. CDR3 sequence: CASSLGLNEKLFF. CDR3 coding DNA: TGCGCCAGCAGCCTCGGGTTGAATGAAAAACTGTTTTTT.

The V and J genes are TRBV30 and TRBJ1-5; D unclear. Trimming removed 0 bases at V and 6 bases at J, with 12 bases between. CDR3 length equals 14 residues. Germline values: CDR1 GTSNPN, CDR2 SVGIG (reference sequence). CDR3 loop: CAWSVLGARQPQHF. In DNA, the CDR3 is TGTGCCTGGAGTGTATTGGGAGCGCGTCAGCCCCAGCATTTT. The variable domain in full, completed from reference TRBV30 and TRBJ1-5, reads SQTIHQWPATLVQPVGSPLSLECTVEGTSNPNLYWYRQAAGRGLQLLFYSVGIGQISSEVPQNLSASRPQDRQFILSSKKLLLSDSGFYLCAWSVLGARQPQHFGDGTRLSIL.

V and J are TRBV7-8 and TRBJ2-7; a weak D match, TRBD1 (6 bases). With 5 bases removed from V and 4 bases from J, the gap between germline ends came to 15 bases. CDR1 and CDR2 (germline): SGHVS, FQNEAQ. CDR3 length: 14 amino acids. CDR3 loop: CASSTGQRLYEQYF. Here the CDR3 DNA reads TGTGCCAGCAGCACCGGACAGAGACTTTACGAGCAGTACTTC.

V gene TRBV19 combines with J gene TRBJ1-3; D remains unclear. Germline V gives CDR1 LNHDA, CDR2 SQIVND (reference sequence). Trimming stripped 7 bases from V and 0 bases from J, with 10 bases between. This CDR3 has 14 amino acids. In nucleotides, the CDR3 is TGTGCCAGTACCCTCCCCTACTCTGGAAACACCATATATTTT. Amino acid sequence: CASTLPYSGNTIYF.

This clone was counted only a few times. This sequence joins TRBV5-1 and TRBJ2-1; 7 nucleotides agree with TRBD1. Germline V gene sequence: CDR1 SGHRS, CDR2 YFSETQ. The CDR3 length is 14 residues. Trimming took 3 bases from V and 5 from J; bases not matched to a gene: 5. CDR3 nucleotide sequence: TGCGCCAGCAGCTACGGACAGGAAAACAATGAGCAGTTCTTC. It encodes CASSYGQENNEQFF.

The chain carries TRBV11-3 and TRBJ1-2, with D perhaps TRBD1 (5 bases). The germline CDR1 and CDR2 sequences are SGHNT and YENEEA. The V and J ends lost 5 bases and 2 bases respectively, with 21 bases between them. The CDR3 length is 17 residues. CDR3 in amino acids: CASSKPPSQGGNYGYTF. The CDR3 coding sequence is TGTGCCAGCAGCAAGCCCCCTTCCCAGGGAGGCAACTATGGCTACACCTTC.